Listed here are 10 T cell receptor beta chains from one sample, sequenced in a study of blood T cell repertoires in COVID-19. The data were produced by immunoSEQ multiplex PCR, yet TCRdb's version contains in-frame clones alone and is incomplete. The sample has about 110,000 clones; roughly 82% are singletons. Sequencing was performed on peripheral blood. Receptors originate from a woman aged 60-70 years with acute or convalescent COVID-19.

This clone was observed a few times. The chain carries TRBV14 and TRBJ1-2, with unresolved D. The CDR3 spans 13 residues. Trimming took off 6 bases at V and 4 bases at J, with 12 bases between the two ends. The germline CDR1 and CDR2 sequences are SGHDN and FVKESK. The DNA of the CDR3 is TGTGCCAGCAGTCCCTCGCAGCGCTATGGCTACACCTTC. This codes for CASSPSQRYGYTF.

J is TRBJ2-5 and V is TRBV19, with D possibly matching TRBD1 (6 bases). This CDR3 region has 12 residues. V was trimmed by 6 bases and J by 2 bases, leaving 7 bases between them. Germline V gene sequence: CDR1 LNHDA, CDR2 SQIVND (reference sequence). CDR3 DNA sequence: TGTGCCAGTAGGGACAGACAAGAGACCCAGTACTTC. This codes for CASRDRQETQYF.

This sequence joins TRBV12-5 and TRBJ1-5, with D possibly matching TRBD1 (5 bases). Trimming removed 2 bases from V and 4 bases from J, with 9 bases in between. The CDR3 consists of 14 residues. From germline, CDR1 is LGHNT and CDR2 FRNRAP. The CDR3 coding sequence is TGTGCTAGTGGTTTGTCGGGGGGGAATCAGCCCCAGCATTTT. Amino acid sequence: CASGLSGGNQPQHF.

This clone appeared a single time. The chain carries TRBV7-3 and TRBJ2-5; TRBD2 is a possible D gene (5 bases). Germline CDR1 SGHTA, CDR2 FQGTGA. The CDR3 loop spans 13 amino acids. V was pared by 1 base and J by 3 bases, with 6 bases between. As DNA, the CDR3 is TGTGCCAGCAGCTTAAGGCGGGAAGAGACCCAGTACTTC. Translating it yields CASSLRREETQYF.

CDR3 protein: CASSDRTGWKETQYF. CDR3 coding DNA: TGTGCCAGCAGCGACCGGACAGGGTGGAAAGAGACCCAGTACTTC. V gene TRBV7-9 combines with J gene TRBJ2-5; 8 nucleotides align to TRBD1. Losses at the gene ends were 5 bases for V and 3 bases for J; bases not matched to a gene: 8. CDR1 and CDR2 (germline): SEHNR, FQNEAQ (reference sequence). The length of the CDR3 is 15 residues.

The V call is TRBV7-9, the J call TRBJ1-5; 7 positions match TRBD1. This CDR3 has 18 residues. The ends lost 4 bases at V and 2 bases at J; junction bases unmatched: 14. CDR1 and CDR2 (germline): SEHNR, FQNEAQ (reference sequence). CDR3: CASSSPNGAGGGNQPQHF. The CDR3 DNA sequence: TGTGCCAGCAGCTCACCGAACGGGGCAGGGGGTGGCAATCAGCCCCAGCATTTT. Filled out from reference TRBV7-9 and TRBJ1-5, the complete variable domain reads DTGVSQNPRHKITKRGQNVTFRCDPISEHNRLYWYRQTLGQGPEFLTYFQNEAQLEKSRLLSDRFSAERPKGSFSTLEIQRTEQGDSAMYLCASSSPNGAGGGNQPQHFGDGTRLSIL.

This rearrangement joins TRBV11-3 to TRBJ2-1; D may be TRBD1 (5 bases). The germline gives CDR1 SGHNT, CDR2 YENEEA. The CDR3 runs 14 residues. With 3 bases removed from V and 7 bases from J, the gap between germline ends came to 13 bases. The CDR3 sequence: CASSFIAGRNEQFF. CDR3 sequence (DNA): TGTGCCAGCAGCTTTATCGCAGGGCGGAATGAGCAGTTCTTC.

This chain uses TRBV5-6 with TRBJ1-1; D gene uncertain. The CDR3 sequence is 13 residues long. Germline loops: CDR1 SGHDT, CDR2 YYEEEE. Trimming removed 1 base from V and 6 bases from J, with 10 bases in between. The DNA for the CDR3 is TGTGCCAGCAGCTTGATGGCCCCTGCTGAAGCTTTCTTT. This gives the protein CASSLMAPAEAFF.

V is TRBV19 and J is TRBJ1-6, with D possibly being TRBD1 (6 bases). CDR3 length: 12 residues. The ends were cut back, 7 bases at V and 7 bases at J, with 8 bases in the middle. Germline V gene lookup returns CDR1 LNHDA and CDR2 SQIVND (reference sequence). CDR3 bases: TGTGCCAGTAACACAGGGAATTCACCCCTCCACTTT. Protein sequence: CASNTGNSPLHF.

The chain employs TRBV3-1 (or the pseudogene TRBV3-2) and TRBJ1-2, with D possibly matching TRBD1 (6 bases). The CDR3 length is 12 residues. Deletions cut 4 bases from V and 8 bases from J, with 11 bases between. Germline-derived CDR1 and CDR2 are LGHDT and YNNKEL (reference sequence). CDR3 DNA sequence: TGTGCCAGCAGCCGGGACACACGGGGCTACACCTTC. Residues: CASSRDTRGYTF.